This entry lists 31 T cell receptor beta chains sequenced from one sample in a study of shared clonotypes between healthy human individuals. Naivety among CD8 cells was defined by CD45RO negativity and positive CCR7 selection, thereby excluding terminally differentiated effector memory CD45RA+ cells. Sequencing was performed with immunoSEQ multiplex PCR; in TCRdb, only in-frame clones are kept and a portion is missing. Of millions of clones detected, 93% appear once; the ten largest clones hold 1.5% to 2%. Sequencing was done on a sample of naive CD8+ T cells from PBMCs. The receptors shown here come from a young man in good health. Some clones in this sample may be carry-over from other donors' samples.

The CDR3 region has the DNA TGTGCCAGCATTGCCCCTGGGGAAGGGGCCCCCTACGAGCAGTACTTC. Translation gives CASIAPGEGAPYEQYF. The chain couples TRBV28 to TRBJ2-7; D is perhaps TRBD1 (5 bases). Germline lookup yields CDR1 MDHEN and CDR2 SYDVKM. CDR3 size: 16 residues. Deletions cut 7 bases from V and 2 bases from J, with 21 bases between.

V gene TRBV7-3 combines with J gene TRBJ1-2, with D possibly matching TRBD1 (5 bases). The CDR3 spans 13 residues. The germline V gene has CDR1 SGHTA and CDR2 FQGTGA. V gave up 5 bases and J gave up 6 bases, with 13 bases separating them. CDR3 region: CASSLGGANGYTF. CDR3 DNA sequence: TGTGCCAGCAGCCTAGGAGGGGCCAATGGCTACACCTTC.

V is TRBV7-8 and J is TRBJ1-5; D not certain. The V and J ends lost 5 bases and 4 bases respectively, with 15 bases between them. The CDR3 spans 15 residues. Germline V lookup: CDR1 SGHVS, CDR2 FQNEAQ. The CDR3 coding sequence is TGTGCCAGCAGCCCAAGAGCCTCCTTTAATCAGCCCCAGCATTTT. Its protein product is CASSPRASFNQPQHF.

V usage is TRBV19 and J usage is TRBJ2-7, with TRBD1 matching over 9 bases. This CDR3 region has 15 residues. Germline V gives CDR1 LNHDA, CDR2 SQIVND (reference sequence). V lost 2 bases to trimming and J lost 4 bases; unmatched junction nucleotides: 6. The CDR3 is CASSIRTGGLYEQYF. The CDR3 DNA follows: TGTGCCAGTAGTATAAGAACAGGGGGCTTGTACGAGCAGTACTTC.

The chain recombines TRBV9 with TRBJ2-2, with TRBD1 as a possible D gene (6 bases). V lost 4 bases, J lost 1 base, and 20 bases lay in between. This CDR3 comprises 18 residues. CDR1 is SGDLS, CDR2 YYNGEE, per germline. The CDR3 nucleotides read TGTGCCAGCAGCCACAGAAGTAAAGGACAGCAGAACACCGGGGAGCTGTTTTTT. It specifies CASSHRSKGQQNTGELFF.

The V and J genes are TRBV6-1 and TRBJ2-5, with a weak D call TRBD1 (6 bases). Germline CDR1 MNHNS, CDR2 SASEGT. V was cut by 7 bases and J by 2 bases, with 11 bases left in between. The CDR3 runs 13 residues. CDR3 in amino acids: CASNRDGQETQYF. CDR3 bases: TGTGCCAGCAACAGGGACGGTCAAGAGACCCAGTACTTC.

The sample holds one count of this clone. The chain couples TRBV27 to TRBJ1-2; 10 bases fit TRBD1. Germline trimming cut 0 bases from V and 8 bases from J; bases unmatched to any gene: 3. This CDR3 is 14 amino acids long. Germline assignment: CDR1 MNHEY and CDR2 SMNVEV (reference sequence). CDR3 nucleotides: TGTGCCAGCAGTTTATCGGGGACAGGGGAAGGCTACACCTTC. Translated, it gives CASSLSGTGEGYTF.

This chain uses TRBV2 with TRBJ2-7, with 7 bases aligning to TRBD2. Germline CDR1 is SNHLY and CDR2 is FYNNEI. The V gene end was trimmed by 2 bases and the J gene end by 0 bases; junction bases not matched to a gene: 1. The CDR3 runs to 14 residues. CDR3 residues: CASSELAASYEQYF. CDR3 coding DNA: TGTGCCAGCAGTGAACTAGCGGCCTCCTACGAGCAGTACTTC.

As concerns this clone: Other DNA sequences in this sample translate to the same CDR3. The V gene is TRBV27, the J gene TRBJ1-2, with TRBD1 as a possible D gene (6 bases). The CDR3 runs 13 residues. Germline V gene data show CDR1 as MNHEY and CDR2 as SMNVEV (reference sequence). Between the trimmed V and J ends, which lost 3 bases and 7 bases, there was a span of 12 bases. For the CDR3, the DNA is TGTGCCAGCAGTTTGAGGGGGGGGGTTGGCTACACCTTC. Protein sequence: CASSLRGGVGYTF.

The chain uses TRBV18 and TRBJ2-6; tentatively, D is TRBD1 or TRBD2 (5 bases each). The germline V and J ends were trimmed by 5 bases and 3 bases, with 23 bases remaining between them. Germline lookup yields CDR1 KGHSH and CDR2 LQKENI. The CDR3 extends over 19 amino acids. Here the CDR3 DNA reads TGTGCCAGCTCAGCGTGGGGGTCCGGGCCGAATATTGGGGCCAACGTCCTGACTTTC. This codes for CASSAWGSGPNIGANVLTF.

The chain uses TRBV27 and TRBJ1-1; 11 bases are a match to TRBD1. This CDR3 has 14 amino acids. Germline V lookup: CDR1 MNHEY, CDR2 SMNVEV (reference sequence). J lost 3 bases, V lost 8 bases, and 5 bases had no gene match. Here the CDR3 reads CASGRDRGDTEAFF. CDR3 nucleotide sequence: TGTGCCAGCGGTCGGGACAGGGGGGACACTGAAGCTTTCTTT.

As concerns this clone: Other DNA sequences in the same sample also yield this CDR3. CDR3 sequence reads: CASSLVRGEQYF. The CDR3 region has the DNA TGTGCCAGCAGCTTGGTCAGGGGGGAGCAGTACTTC. The chain couples TRBV5-6 to TRBJ2-7, with 7 bases lining up with TRBD1. CDR1 is SGHDT and CDR2 is YYEEEE in the germline V gene. The CDR3 runs to 12 residues. V was pared by 0 bases and J by 7 bases, with 1 base of the junction left unmatched.

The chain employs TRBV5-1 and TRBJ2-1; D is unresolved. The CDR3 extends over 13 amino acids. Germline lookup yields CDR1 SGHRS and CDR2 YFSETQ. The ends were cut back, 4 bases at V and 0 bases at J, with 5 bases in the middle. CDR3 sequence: CASSQLSYNEQFF. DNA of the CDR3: TGCGCCAGCAGCCAGCTCTCCTACAATGAGCAGTTCTTC.

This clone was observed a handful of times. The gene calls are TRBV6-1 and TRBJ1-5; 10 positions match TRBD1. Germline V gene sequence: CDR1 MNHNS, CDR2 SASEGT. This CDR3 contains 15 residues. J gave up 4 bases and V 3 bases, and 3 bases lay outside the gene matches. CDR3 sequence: CASSDPDRGNQPQHF. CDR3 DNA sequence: TGTGCCAGCAGTGACCCGGACAGGGGGAATCAGCCCCAGCATTTT.

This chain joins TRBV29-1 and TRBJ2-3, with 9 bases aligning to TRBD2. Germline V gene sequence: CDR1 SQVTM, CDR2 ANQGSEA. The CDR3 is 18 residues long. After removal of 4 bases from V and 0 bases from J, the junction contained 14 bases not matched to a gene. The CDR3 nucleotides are TGCAGCGTTGTACCTCTTAGCACTAGCGGGCCCAGCACAGATACGCAGTATTTT. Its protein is CSVVPLSTSGPSTDTQYF.

The CDR3 reads CASSFAGRVIQYF. DNA of the CDR3: TGTGCCAGCAGCTTTGCGGGGAGGGTCATTCAGTACTTC. The V and J genes are TRBV11-2 and TRBJ2-4; 7 bases are a match to TRBD2. The CDR3 is 13 residues long. Trimming cost V 3 bases and J 9 bases; bases outside gene matches: 5. Per the germline V gene, CDR1 is SGHAT and CDR2 is FQNNGV.

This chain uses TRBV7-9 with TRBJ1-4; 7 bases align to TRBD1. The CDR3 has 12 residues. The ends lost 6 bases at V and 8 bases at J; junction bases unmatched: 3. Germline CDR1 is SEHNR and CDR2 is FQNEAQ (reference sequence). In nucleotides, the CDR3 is TGTGCCAGCAGGCCAGGGGGAGAAAAACTGTTTTTT. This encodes CASRPGGEKLFF.

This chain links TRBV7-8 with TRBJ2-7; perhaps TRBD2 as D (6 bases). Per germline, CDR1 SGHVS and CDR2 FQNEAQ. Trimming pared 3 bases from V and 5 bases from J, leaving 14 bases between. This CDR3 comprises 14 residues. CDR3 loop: CASSLGRDRHEQYF. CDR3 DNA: TGTGCCAGCAGCTTGGGGCGGGATAGGCACGAGCAGTACTTC.

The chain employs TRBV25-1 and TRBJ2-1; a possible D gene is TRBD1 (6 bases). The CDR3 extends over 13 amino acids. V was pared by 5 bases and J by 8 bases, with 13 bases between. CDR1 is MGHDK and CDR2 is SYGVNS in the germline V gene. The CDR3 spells CASSPQGGDEQFF. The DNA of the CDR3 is TGTGCCAGCAGTCCCCAAGGGGGAGATGAGCAGTTCTTC.

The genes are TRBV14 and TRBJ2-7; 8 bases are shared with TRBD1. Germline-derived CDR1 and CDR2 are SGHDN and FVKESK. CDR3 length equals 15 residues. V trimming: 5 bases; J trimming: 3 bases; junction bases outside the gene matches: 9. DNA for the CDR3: TGTGCCAGCAGCACGCGACAGGGGCCCTACTACGAGCAGTACTTC. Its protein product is CASSTRQGPYYEQYF.

DNA of the CDR3: TGTGCCAGCAGCCAGACAGATAATGAAAAACTGTTTTTT. It specifies CASSQTDNEKLFF. V is TRBV4-2 and J is TRBJ1-4; D might be TRBD1 (5 bases). Germline V gene sequence: CDR1 LGHNA, CDR2 YNFKEQ. CDR3 length: 13 amino acids. Between the trimmed V and J ends, which lost 3 bases and 4 bases, there was a span of 6 bases.

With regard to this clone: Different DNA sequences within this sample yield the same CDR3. CDR3 region: CASSPGESYEQYF. CDR3 bases: TGTGCCAGCAGTCCAGGGGAATCCTACGAGCAGTACTTC. The gene calls are TRBV28 and TRBJ2-7, with D possibly TRBD1 on 6 matching bases. The CDR3 contains 13 residues. Between the trimmed V and J ends, which lost 5 bases and 1 base, there was a span of 9 bases. The germline CDR1 and CDR2 sequences are MDHEN and SYDVKM.

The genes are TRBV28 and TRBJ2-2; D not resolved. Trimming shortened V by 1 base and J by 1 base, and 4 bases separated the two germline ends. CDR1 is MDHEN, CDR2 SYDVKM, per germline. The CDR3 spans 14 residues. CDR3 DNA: TGTGCCAGCAGTTTATACGGGAACACCGGGGAGCTGTTTTTT. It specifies CASSLYGNTGELFF.

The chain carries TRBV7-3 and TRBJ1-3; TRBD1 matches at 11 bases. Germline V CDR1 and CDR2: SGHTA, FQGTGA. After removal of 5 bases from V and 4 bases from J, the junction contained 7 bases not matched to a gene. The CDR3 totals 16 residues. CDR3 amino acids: CASSPRTGGAGNTIYF. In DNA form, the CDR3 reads TGTGCCAGCAGCCCCAGGACAGGGGGCGCGGGAAACACCATATATTTT.

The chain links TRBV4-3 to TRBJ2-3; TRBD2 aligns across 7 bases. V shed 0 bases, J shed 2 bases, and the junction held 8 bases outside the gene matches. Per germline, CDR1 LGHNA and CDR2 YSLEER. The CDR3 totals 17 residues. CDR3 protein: CASSQDRAGAVTDTQYF. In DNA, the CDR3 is TGCGCCAGCAGCCAAGATAGGGCGGGAGCCGTCACAGATACGCAGTATTTT.

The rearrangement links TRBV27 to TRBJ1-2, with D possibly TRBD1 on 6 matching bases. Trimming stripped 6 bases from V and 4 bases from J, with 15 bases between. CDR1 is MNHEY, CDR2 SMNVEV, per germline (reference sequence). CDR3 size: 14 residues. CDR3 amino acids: CASSSPGEGYGYTF. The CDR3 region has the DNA TGTGCCAGCAGCTCCCCAGGGGAAGGCTATGGCTACACCTTC.

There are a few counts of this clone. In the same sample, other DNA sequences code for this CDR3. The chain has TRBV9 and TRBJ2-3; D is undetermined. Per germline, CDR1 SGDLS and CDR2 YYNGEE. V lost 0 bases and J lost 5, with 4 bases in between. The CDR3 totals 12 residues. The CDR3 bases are TGTGCCAGCAGCGTAGGTGTAGATACGCAGTATTTT. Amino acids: CASSVGVDTQYF.

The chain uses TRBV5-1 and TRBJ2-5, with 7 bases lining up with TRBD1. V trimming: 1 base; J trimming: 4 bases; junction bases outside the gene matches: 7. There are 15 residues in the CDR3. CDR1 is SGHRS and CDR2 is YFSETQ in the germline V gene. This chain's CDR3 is CASSLKRQGAETQYF. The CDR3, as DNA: TGCGCCAGCAGCTTGAAGCGACAGGGCGCAGAGACCCAGTACTTC.

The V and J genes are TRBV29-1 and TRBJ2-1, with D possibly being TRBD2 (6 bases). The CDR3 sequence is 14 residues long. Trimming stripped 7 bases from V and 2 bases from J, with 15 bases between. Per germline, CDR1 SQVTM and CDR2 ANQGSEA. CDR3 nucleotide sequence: TGCAGCGCACCGGGGGAGGCCCCCTACAATGAGCAGTTCTTC. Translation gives CSAPGEAPYNEQFF.

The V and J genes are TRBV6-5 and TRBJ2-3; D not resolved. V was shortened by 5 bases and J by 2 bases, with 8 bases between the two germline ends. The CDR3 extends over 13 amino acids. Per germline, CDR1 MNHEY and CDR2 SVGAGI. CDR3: CASSRAYTDTQYF. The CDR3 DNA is TGTGCCAGCAGTCGAGCCTACACAGATACGCAGTATTTT.

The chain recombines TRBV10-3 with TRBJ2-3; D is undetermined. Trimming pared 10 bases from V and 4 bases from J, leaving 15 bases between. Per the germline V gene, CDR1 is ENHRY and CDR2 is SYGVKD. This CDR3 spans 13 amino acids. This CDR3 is CATESGSADTQYF. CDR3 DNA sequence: TGTGCCACCGAGTCCGGGTCCGCAGATACGCAGTATTTT.